The 9 T cell receptor beta chains presented below share a single source sample, sequenced in a study of T-cell memory formation after mild COVID-19. TCRdb redid the calling of the 5' RACE reads with MiXCR, one entry per CDR3 protein. The sample contains hundreds of thousands of distinct CDR3 sequences, about a sixth of which appear only once. Sequenced material: PBMCs or a T cell subset sorted from them (not recorded which). These receptors originate from a man younger than 30 who had mild COVID-19 (a few samples of this study predate the infection). Cell type and time point are not known.

A few counts support this clonotype. The chain couples TRBV11-1 to TRBJ2-1; D not resolved. CDR3 length: 15 amino acids. Germline V gives CDR1 SGHAT, CDR2 FQDESV (reference sequence). The germline V and J ends were trimmed by 3 bases and 1 base, with 10 bases remaining between them. This chain's CDR3 is CASSFLDVSYNEQFF. Written as DNA, the CDR3 is TGTGCCAGCAGCTTCCTAGATGTGTCCTACAATGAGCAGTTCTTC.

This clonotype appeared a few times. The V gene is TRBV5-6, the J gene TRBJ2-1, with TRBD1 matching over 8 bases. Germline-derived CDR1 and CDR2 are SGHDT and YYEEEE. This CDR3 has 15 residues. V shed 3 bases, J shed 4 bases, and the junction held 6 bases outside the gene matches. Here the CDR3 DNA reads TGTGCCAGCAGCTCCCGGGACAGGAGGTACAATGAGCAGTTCTTC. It specifies CASSSRDRRYNEQFF. Drawing the rest from reference TRBV5-6 and TRBJ2-1, the complete variable domain is DAGVTQSPTHLIKTRGQQVTLRCSPKSGHDTVSWYQQALGQGPQFIFQYYEEEERQRGNFPDRFSGHQFPNYSSELNVNALLLGDSALYLCASSSRDRRYNEQFFGPGTRLTVL.

The chain combines TRBV6-2 or TRBV6-3 with TRBJ2-2; D gene ambiguous. V shed 1 base and J shed 4 bases, with 10 bases lying between them. The CDR3 spans 15 residues. Germline lookup yields CDR1 MNHEY and CDR2 SVGEGT. The CDR3 is CASSYLSLRTGELFF. Written as DNA, the CDR3 is TGTGCCAGCAGTTACTTAAGCTTACGCACCGGGGAGCTGTTTTTT.

This clonotype occurred a few times. The chain has TRBV5-1 and TRBJ2-5, with D perhaps matching TRBD2 (6 bases). Germline lookup yields CDR1 SGHRS and CDR2 YFSETQ. Trimming took 4 bases from V and 5 from J, leaving 15 bases between them. The CDR3 consists of 14 residues. The CDR3 reads CASSPSLAGETQYF. The CDR3 DNA follows: TGCGCCAGCAGCCCCAGCCTCGCGGGGGAGACCCAGTACTTC.

V and J are TRBV5-6 and TRBJ2-2, with D tentatively TRBD2 (6 bases). Germline V gene data show CDR1 as SGHDT and CDR2 as YYEEEE. The CDR3 is 14 residues long. The V end lost 4 bases, the J end lost 7 bases, and 14 bases lay between the germline ends. CDR3 residues: CASSRERDNGELFF. The DNA of the CDR3 is TGTGCCAGCAGCCGGGAGAGGGATAACGGGGAGCTGTTTTTT.

This chain joins TRBV13 and TRBJ2-5; 9 positions match TRBD2. CDR3 length: 15 amino acids. The trim removed 5 bases at V and 2 bases at J, leaving 6 bases unmatched. CDR1 is PRHDT and CDR2 is FYEKMQ in the germline V gene (reference sequence). CDR3 DNA: TGTGCCAGCAGCCCGGGACTAGCAGAGCAAGAGACCCAGTACTTC. Protein: CASSPGLAEQETQYF.

The chain is built from TRBV12-3 or TRBV12-4 and TRBJ1-1; D might be TRBD1 (5 bases). Deletions cut 7 bases from V and 3 bases from J, with 15 bases between. The CDR3 has 14 amino acids. Written as DNA, the CDR3 is TGTGCCAGCATCCTCAGGGCGGGTTACACTGAAGCTTTCTTT. Amino acid sequence: CASILRAGYTEAFF.

The rearrangement links TRBV4-3 to TRBJ2-2; possible D gene TRBD2, 5 bases. Germline V gene sequence: CDR1 LGHNA, CDR2 YSLEER. This CDR3 has 16 amino acids. Trimming removed 0 bases from V and 1 base from J, with 9 bases in between. CDR3: CASSQELAGNTGELFF. CDR3 sequence (DNA): TGCGCCAGCAGCCAAGAATTGGCGGGGAACACCGGGGAGCTGTTTTTT.

This clonotype was seen repeatedly, ten times or more. CDR3 loop: CATHRGYYGYTF. The CDR3 DNA reads as TGTGCCACCCACAGGGGATACTATGGCTACACCTTC. The J gene is TRBJ1-2, the V gene TRBV10-3; TRBD1 matches at 7 bases. The CDR3 runs 12 residues. In germline, CDR1 is ENHRY, CDR2 SYGVKD. V lost 10 bases to trimming and J lost 3 bases; unmatched junction nucleotides: 5.